Listed below are T cell receptor beta chains from one sample, sequenced in a study of response to subunit inactivated influenza vaccine. In TCRdb, the RT-PCR reads were re-called with MiXCR into one record per CDR3 protein. The table has about 540,000 distinct CDR3 sequences, roughly a quarter seen once; the top ten hold 2.5% to 3%. These data were also reused for a study on T cells expressing NK-cell markers.

Material: CD4+ T cells sorted from PBMCs, obtained 11 to 12 days after vaccination. All receptors derive from a man aged 45-65 years who received an inactivated influenza vaccine. The CDR3 runs from the conserved cysteine through the conserved F or W. Fields, in order: clone size, V gene, J gene, D gene, CDR3 DNA, CDR3 protein. A D gene is named only where the DNA matches it firmly. Size values are once, few and many counts, or a class for expanded clones, and some rows have none.

.	TRBV20-1	TRBJ2-5	TRBD2	TGCAGTGCTAGAGCTGTAGCGGGAGTAGAGACCCAGTACTTC	CSARAVAGVETQYF
few	TRBV20-1	TRBJ2-3	TRBD2	TGCAGTGCTAGAGCAAACCCGGGACAGGGGACTAGCGGGGGGGCGCATACGCAGTATTTT	CSARANPGQGTSGGAHTQYF
.	TRBV30	TRBJ2-3	TRBD2	TGTGCCTGGAGAACGGGAGGTTCAACAGATACGCAGTATTTT	CAWRTGGSTDTQYF
few	TRBV10-3	TRBJ1-1	TRBD1	TGTGCCATCAGTGAGCTTGGGACAGGATCAGCTTTCTTT	CAISELGTGSAFF
.	TRBV12-3/TRBV12-4	TRBJ2-1	TRBD1	TGTGCCAGCAGAAGGGGGCAGACGGTTGGCCCCTTCTTC	CASRRGQTVGPFF
.	TRBV14	TRBJ2-5	.	TGTGCCAGCAGCCTTGGGGGGACATACTTCCAAGAGACCCAGTACTTC	CASSLGGTYFQETQYF
.	TRBV29-1	TRBJ2-7	.	TGCAGCGCCTTAAGGGCAAGCGAGCAGTACTTC	CSALRASEQYF
.	TRBV11-3	TRBJ2-3	TRBD2	TGTGCCAGCAGCATCGGGACTAGCGGGGGCCCAGATACGCAGTATTTT	CASSIGTSGGPDTQYF
.	TRBV10-3	TRBJ1-1	.	TGTGCCATCAGTGATAGGGGGAACACTGAAGCTTTCTTT	CAISDRGNTEAFF
many	TRBV20-1	TRBJ2-3	TRBD2	TGCAGTGCGCCTACTAGCGGCACAGATACGCAGTATTTT	CSAPTSGTDTQYF
.	TRBV6-1	TRBJ2-1	TRBD1	TGTGCCAGCAGTGCAATACAGGGGTTTGGCAATGAGCAGTTCTTC	CASSAIQGFGNEQFF
.	TRBV2	TRBJ2-2	.	TGTGCCAGCGGGACTCTGCGTGACACCGGGGAGCTGTTTTTT	CASGTLRDTGELFF
few	TRBV3-1	TRBJ2-2	TRBD2	TGTGCCAGCAGAGTAACTAGCGGGGGGACGTGGGAGCTGTTTTTT	CASRVTSGGTWELFF
few	TRBV20-1	TRBJ1-5	TRBD1	TGCAGTGCTTCGCACCGGGACAGGGGGAATCAGCCCCAGCATTTT	CSASHRDRGNQPQHF
.	TRBV15	TRBJ2-5	.	TGTGCCACCAGCAGAGAGTGGACGGGCGTAGAGACCCAGTACTTC	CATSREWTGVETQYF
few	TRBV29-1	TRBJ1-1	.	TGCAGCGTTCTCTGGGGAGGGCGCCCTGAAGCTTTCTTT	CSVLWGGRPEAFF
few	TRBV5-1	TRBJ2-7	.	TGCGCCAGCAGCTTGGCCGGGACACAGGGCCCCTACGAGCAGTACTTC	CASSLAGTQGPYEQYF
many	TRBV7-2	TRBJ2-2	.	TGTGCCAGCAGCTTAGTAGAGGCCGGGGAGCTGTTTTTT	CASSLVEAGELFF
few	TRBV7-9	TRBJ2-3	.	TGTGCCAGCAGCGCGGGAAATACGCAGTATTTT	CASSAGNTQYF
.	TRBV15	TRBJ1-1	.	TGTGCCACCAGCAGAGAACTCCGGGAGTACACTGAAGCTTTCTTT	CATSRELREYTEAFF
few	TRBV12-3/TRBV12-4	TRBJ2-1	.	TGTGCCAGCACCTTATCCTACAATGAGCAGTTCTTC	CASTLSYNEQFF
once	TRBV20-1	TRBJ2-3	TRBD1	TGCAGTGCTAGAGATTCCGGGGACAGGGGTATCTGGGGCACAGATACGCAGTATTTT	CSARDSGDRGIWGTDTQYF
.	TRBV27	TRBJ1-5	TRBD1	TGTGCCAGCAGTCAGACAGGGTGGCAGCCCCAGCATTTT	CASSQTGWQPQHF
.	TRBV5-5	TRBJ2-1	TRBD2	TGTGCCAGCAGCAAGATAGCGGGAGTGGACAATGAGCAGTTCTTC	CASSKIAGVDNEQFF
few	TRBV5-1	TRBJ2-7	.	TGCGCCAGCAGTCCCAACTCACAGTACTACGAGCAGTACTTC	CASSPNSQYYEQYF
.	TRBV27	TRBJ2-7	TRBD2	TGTGCCAGCACTACCCGGGCTAGCGGCCGCTACGAGCAGTACTTC	CASTTRASGRYEQYF
few	TRBV29-1	TRBJ1-2	.	TGCAGCGTTGAATTGGGACTTCGGTATGGCTACACCTTC	CSVELGLRYGYTF
few	TRBV6-1	TRBJ1-5	.	TGTGCCAGCAGTGAAGCGCTTCTCGGTCGAGGGCCCCAGCATTTT	CASSEALLGRGPQHF
.	TRBV12-3/TRBV12-4	TRBJ1-2	TRBD1	TGTGCCAGCAAGCTCACACAGGGGTTTCACTATGGCTACACCTTC	CASKLTQGFHYGYTF
.	TRBV28	TRBJ2-1	.	TGTGCCAGCAGAGTACAACATAGCTCCTACAATGAGCAGTTCTTC	CASRVQHSSYNEQFF
many	TRBV20-1	TRBJ2-3	TRBD2	TGCAGTGCTAGGATTAGCGGGGGGCCCAACACAGATACGCAGTATTTT	CSARISGGPNTDTQYF
.	TRBV2	TRBJ2-1	.	TGTGCCAGCATTGCCTTAGCGGTTCACTACAATGAGCAGTTCTTC	CASIALAVHYNEQFF
.	TRBV10-3	TRBJ2-3	.	TGTGCCATCAGTGAAACCTTTGTGGACAGCACAGATACGCAGTATTTT	CAISETFVDSTDTQYF
.	TRBV3-1	TRBJ1-1	.	TGTGCCAGCAGCCAAGCAGGGAATACCAAAGCTTTCTTT	CASSQAGNTKAFF
.	TRBV20-1	TRBJ1-5	.	TGCAGTGCTAGACTAACTAGCAATCAGCCCCAGCATTTT	CSARLTSNQPQHF
.	TRBV20-1	TRBJ2-3	.	TGCAGTCCCGCGGACAGCCGCACAGATACGCAGTATTTT	CSPADSRTDTQYF
.	TRBV18	TRBJ2-2	TRBD2	TGTGCCAGCTCACCCGGGACTAGCGGACCATTCGGGGAGCTGTTTTTT	CASSPGTSGPFGELFF
few	TRBV5-1	TRBJ2-2	.	TGCGCCAGCAGCTTGGGTCAACAGACCGGGGAGCTGTTTTTT	CASSLGQQTGELFF
.	TRBV20-1	TRBJ2-3	.	TGCAGTGCTAGAGATCCCCTGGCGGGGAGCACAGATACGCAGTATTTT	CSARDPLAGSTDTQYF
.	TRBV4-2	TRBJ2-5	TRBD2	TGTGCCAGCAGCCAAGATTTGTCGGCTAGCGGGAGAGGTGGGACCCAGTACTTC	CASSQDLSASGRGGTQYF
few	TRBV18	TRBJ2-1	.	TGTGCCAGCTCACCACTGAATTTTCCTGAGCAGTTCTTC	CASSPLNFPEQFF
.	TRBV20-1	TRBJ1-2	TRBD1	TGCAGTGCAGCGGGACAGCTAAACTATGGCTACACCTTC	CSAAGQLNYGYTF
few	TRBV4-3	TRBJ2-7	TRBD2	TGCGCCAGCAGCCAAGTTGGCGGGAGCCACGAGCAGTACTTC	CASSQVGGSHEQYF
.	TRBV7-9	TRBJ2-1	TRBD2	TGTGCCAGCAGCTCCCGGCTAGCGGGTAATACCTACAATGAGCAGTTCTTC	CASSSRLAGNTYNEQFF
.	TRBV3-1	TRBJ2-6	.	TGTGCCAGCAGCCAAGAGCGGGTACTAACCTCTGGGGCCAACGTCCTGACTTTC	CASSQERVLTSGANVLTF
few	TRBV10-3	TRBJ2-2	.	TGTGCCATCAGCACTGGGACTGGGGAGCTGTTTTTT	CAISTGTGELFF
.	TRBV5-5	TRBJ2-7	.	TGTGCCAGCAGCCCGGGAGTAACCTACGAGCAGTACTTC	CASSPGVTYEQYF
.	TRBV6-2/TRBV6-3	TRBJ2-2	TRBD2	TGTGCCAGCCGGGGGGGACAGAACACCGGGGAGCTGTTTTTT	CASRGGQNTGELFF
.	TRBV10-3	TRBJ2-3	TRBD2	TGTGCCACACGACTAGCGGGGGGAAGGGCAGATACGCAGTATTTT	CATRLAGGRADTQYF
few	TRBV12-3/TRBV12-4	TRBJ2-2	.	TGTGCCAGCCGAGTAGGGCGGGTAACCGGGGAGCTGTTTTTT	CASRVGRVTGELFF
.	TRBV14	TRBJ2-5	TRBD1	TGTGCCAGCAGCCAAGGGAACAGGGGTGCGGAGACCCAGTACTTC	CASSQGNRGAETQYF
few	TRBV5-1	TRBJ2-1	TRBD1	TGCGCCAGCAGCGTCTCCGGGACAGGGGAGTGGAATGAGCAGTTCTTC	CASSVSGTGEWNEQFF
.	TRBV29-1	TRBJ2-4	TRBD1	TGCAGCGTTGAGTTTAGGGACAGGAGGCACATTCAGTACTTC	CSVEFRDRRHIQYF
many	TRBV11-2	TRBJ2-7	TRBD2	TGTGCCAGCAGCTTAGTAAATTACGGGACTAGCGGCTTTTACGAGCAGTACTTC	CASSLVNYGTSGFYEQYF
few	TRBV6-2/TRBV6-3	TRBJ1-5	.	TGTGCCAGCAGTTATTCACCGGGACGGGGGAATCAGCCCCAGCATTTT	CASSYSPGRGNQPQHF
few	TRBV5-5	TRBJ2-1	.	TGTGCCAGCAGCATGACAGGGAACGGGGGTGAGCAGTTCTTC	CASSMTGNGGEQFF
.	TRBV7-2	TRBJ2-6	TRBD1	TGTGCCAGCAGCGGGAGCACAGGGGTAGGGGCCAACGTCCTGACTTTC	CASSGSTGVGANVLTF
.	TRBV28	TRBJ1-1	.	TGTGCCAGCAGCAAATACTCGGGCCGTGAAGCTTTCTTT	CASSKYSGREAFF
.	TRBV2	TRBJ2-7	TRBD1	TGTGCCAGCTACGAAGGACAGGGTAGGCAGTACTTC	CASYEGQGRQYF
few	TRBV6-6	TRBJ2-1	.	TGTGCCAGCAACCCCAGCGGAGGTGAGCAGTTCTTC	CASNPSGGEQFF